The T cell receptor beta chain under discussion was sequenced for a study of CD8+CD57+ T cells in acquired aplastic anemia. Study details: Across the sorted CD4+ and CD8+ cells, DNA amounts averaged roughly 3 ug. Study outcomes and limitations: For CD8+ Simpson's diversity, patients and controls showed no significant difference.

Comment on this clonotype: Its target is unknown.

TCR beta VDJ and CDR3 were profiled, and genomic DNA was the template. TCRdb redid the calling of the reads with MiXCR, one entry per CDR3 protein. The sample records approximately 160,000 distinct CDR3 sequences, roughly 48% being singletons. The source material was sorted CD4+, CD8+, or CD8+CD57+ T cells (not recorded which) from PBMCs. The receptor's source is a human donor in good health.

CDR3 DNA sequence: TGTGCCAGTGGGGGGGGGGAGAGCTCCTACAATGAGCAGTTCTTC. It yields the protein CASGGGESSYNEQFF. The chain couples TRBV2 to TRBJ2-1, with 7 bases lining up with TRBD2. This CDR3 spans 15 amino acids. The germline CDR1 and CDR2 sequences are SNHLY and FYNNEI. V dropped 9 bases and J dropped 0; count of bases not matched to a gene: 8.